These 16 T cell receptor beta chains originate from one sample sequenced in a study of molecular identifiers for immune sequencing clone quantification. MiXCR, applied by TCRdb to the PCR reads, yields one record per CDR3 protein. The sample has roughly 300,000 distinct CDR3 sequences, roughly a quarter seen once. Sequencing input: naive CD8+ T cells from blood, with Jurkat cell RNA spiked in. Subset indicated: FACS-sorted CD8+CD4-CCR7+CD45RA+ naive T cells. The receptor set was obtained from a human donor in good health. Some libraries in this study had Jurkat cell RNA spiked in.

This clonotype showed up many times. The CDR3: CATSRDLGKGQPQHF. The CDR3 region has the DNA TGTGCCACCAGCAGAGATTTGGGTAAGGGTCAGCCCCAGCATTTT. This chain links TRBV15 with TRBJ1-5; D is ambiguous. The CDR3 is 15 amino acids. V shed 0 bases and J shed 6 bases, with 12 bases lying between them. Germline loops: CDR1 LNHNV, CDR2 YYDKDF (reference sequence).

This clonotype was seen a handful of times. The V gene is TRBV2, the J gene TRBJ2-7; D is perhaps TRBD1 (6 bases). Germline V gene lookup returns CDR1 SNHLY and CDR2 FYNNEI. Trimming pared 9 bases from V and 2 bases from J, leaving 17 bases between. The CDR3 has 14 residues. For the CDR3, the DNA is TGTGCCAGAGGGACACCGGGGTCCCCCTACGAGCAGTACTTC. Translation gives CARGTPGSPYEQYF.

In this sample, this clonotype turned up many times. The chain carries TRBV20-1 and TRBJ2-7, with 10 bases aligning to TRBD1. Germline CDR1 reads DFQATT; CDR2 reads SNEGSKA (reference sequence). Trimming took 3 bases from V and 6 from J; bases not matched to a gene: 8. The CDR3 covers 14 residues. CDR3 in DNA: TGCAGTGCTAGGAAACCGGGACAGGGGTTCGAGCAGTACTTC. It specifies CSARKPGQGFEQYF.

At least ten counts were recorded for this clonotype. The rearrangement joins TRBV4-3 to TRBJ2-7, with 10 bases aligning to TRBD2. The CDR3 is made up of 14 amino acids. J gave up 6 bases and V 1 base, and 3 bases lay outside the gene matches. Germline V gene data show CDR1 as LGHNA and CDR2 as YSLEER. The CDR3 DNA reads as TGCGCCAGCAGCCAAGGGACTAGCGGAGGCGAGCAGTACTTC. It yields the protein CASSQGTSGGEQYF.

At least ten counts were recorded for this clonotype. The chain links TRBV7-9 to TRBJ1-1, with D perhaps TRBD1 (5 bases). The CDR3 extends over 14 amino acids. V gave up 1 base and J gave up 3 bases, with 9 bases separating them. Germline CDR1 reads SEHNR; CDR2 reads FQNEAQ (reference sequence). The CDR3 region has the DNA TGTGCCAGCAGCTTAGTTCCAGGGCACACTGAAGCTTTCTTT. This sequence encodes CASSLVPGHTEAFF.

This clonotype has just a few counts. The chain uses TRBV5-3 and TRBJ2-7; 7 bases match TRBD1. Being an ORF, TRBV5-3 has a function that is uncertain. Trimming cost V 8 bases and J 1 base; bases outside gene matches: 6. The CDR3 has 13 residues. The chain's CDR3 is CASRVDRSYEQYF. CDR3 sequence (DNA): TGTGCCAGCAGAGTGGACAGGTCCTACGAGCAGTACTTC.

In this sample, this clonotype turned up many times. The chain employs TRBV25-1 and TRBJ1-1; TRBD1 matches at 11 bases. CDR3 size: 14 residues. J was trimmed by 4 bases and V by 6 bases; bases with no gene match: 4. CDR1 and CDR2 from the germline V gene are MGHDK and SYGVNS. The CDR3 nucleotides read TGTGCCAGCAGCCCCGGGACAGGGGGCACTGAAGCTTTCTTT. Its translation: CASSPGTGGTEAFF.

The sample holds many counts of this clonotype. The chain couples TRBV7-8 to TRBJ1-4, with D hard to call. Per the germline V gene, CDR1 is SGHVS and CDR2 is FQNEAQ. The V end was cut by 5 bases, the J end by 8 bases, with 18 bases between. CDR3 size: 15 residues. CDR3 nucleotide sequence: TGTGCCAGCAGCCTGGCGGGTCCCGAGGACGAAAAACTGTTTTTT. It codes for CASSLAGPEDEKLFF.

A remark on this clonotype: A much larger clonotype is one base distant, so this may be a read error. The rearrangement uses TRBV7-9 and TRBJ1-1; possibly TRBD1 for D (6 bases). Germline CDR1 SEHNR, CDR2 FQNEAQ (reference sequence). V was clipped by 10 bases and J by 3 bases, with 12 bases between them. The CDR3 covers 12 residues. The CDR3 reads CATQGMHTEAFF. In nucleotides, the CDR3 is TGTGCCACCCAGGGGATGCACACTGAAGCTTTCTTT. The full variable domain, with the rest looked up from reference TRBV7-9 and TRBJ1-1, is DTGVSQNPRHKITKRGQNVTFRCDPISEHNRLYWYRQTLGQGPEFLTYFQNEAQLEKSRLLSDRFSAERPKGSFSTLEIQRTEQGDSAMYLCATQGMHTEAFFGQGTRLTVV.

About this clonotype: A much more abundant neighbour one base away suggests this may be a read error. The chain couples TRBV28 to TRBJ2-5; D ambiguous. With 5 bases removed from V and 1 base from J, the gap between germline ends came to 11 bases. The germline gives CDR1 MDHEN, CDR2 SYDVKM. This CDR3 is 14 amino acids long. CDR3 coding DNA: TGTGCCAGCAGTCTTCACGCTGTCCAAGAGACCCAGTACTTC. This encodes CASSLHAVQETQYF.

V gene TRBV7-3 combines with J gene TRBJ2-5, with D possibly matching TRBD1 (5 bases). Germline-derived CDR1 and CDR2 are SGHTA and FQGTGA. The CDR3 is 15 residues long. V was cut by 1 base and J by 0 bases, with 9 bases left in between. The CDR3 region has the DNA TGTGCCAGCAGCTTAATGGGGCTAGACCAAGAGACCCAGTACTTC. Its translation: CASSLMGLDQETQYF.

This clonotype was detected many times. The rearrangement links TRBV12-3 or TRBV12-4 to TRBJ2-3, with 7 bases fitting TRBD1. Trimming took 6 bases from V and 3 from J; bases not matched to a gene: 12. This CDR3 has 16 amino acids. The CDR3 spells CASRTAAGGTTDTQYF. The CDR3, as DNA: TGTGCCAGCAGAACCGCGGCAGGGGGTACGACAGATACGCAGTATTTT.

This clonotype came up a few times. CDR3 amino acids: CSVDTGYYGYTF. The CDR3 DNA reads as TGCAGCGTAGACACAGGCTACTATGGCTACACCTTC. The J gene is TRBJ1-2, the V gene TRBV29-1; the D gene is possibly TRBD1 (5 bases). V dropped 6 bases and J dropped 3 bases, with 11 bases sitting between them. The CDR3 spans 12 residues. Looked up from germline, CDR1 is SQVTM and CDR2 is ANQGSEA.

This clonotype has ten or more counts. This chain connects TRBV5-5 to TRBJ2-7, with 9 nucleotides matching TRBD1. J gave up 7 bases and V 0 bases, and 8 bases lay outside the gene matches. Germline lookup yields CDR1 SGHKS and CDR2 YYEKEE (reference sequence). The CDR3 is 15 amino acids. The CDR3 spells CASSLGTGEWWEQYF. The CDR3 DNA reads TGTGCCAGCAGCTTGGGGACAGGGGAATGGTGGGAGCAGTACTTC.

The gene calls are TRBV20-1 and TRBJ1-3; D unresolved. There are 15 residues in the CDR3. The V gene's germline CDR1 is DFQATT and CDR2 SNEGSKA (reference sequence). Trimming removed 0 bases at V and 0 bases at J, with 9 bases between. In nucleotides, the CDR3 is TGCAGTGCTAGAGAGGACGGTTCCTCTGGAAACACCATATATTTT. It translates to CSAREDGSSGNTIYF.

This clonotype came up a few times. This chain joins TRBV2 and TRBJ2-3; TRBD2 matches at 10 bases. The length of the CDR3 is 15 residues. The J segment lost 0 bases and the V segment lost 6 bases, leaving 3 bases of the junction unmatched. CDR1 is SNHLY, CDR2 FYNNEI, per germline. The CDR3 spells CASRGTSDSTDTQYF. The DNA of the CDR3 is TGTGCCAGCAGAGGGACTAGCGATAGCACAGATACGCAGTATTTT. Filled out from reference TRBV2 and TRBJ2-3, the complete variable domain reads EPEVTQTPSHQVTQMGQEVILRCVPISNHLYFYWYRQILGQKVEFLVSFYNNEISEKSEIFDDQFSVERPDGSNFTLKIRSTKLEDSAMYFCASRGTSDSTDTQYFGPGTRLTVL.